This T cell receptor beta chain was profiled in a study of CD8+CD57+ T cells in acquired aplastic anemia. Turning to the study itself: Sorted CD4+ and CD8+ cells gave an average of 3.2 ug of DNA. Whole-study findings and limits: Fewer than 30 CD8+ CDR3 sequences were shared between patients and controls.

Patients chosen for sequencing had CD8+CD57+ cells that had expanded, as shown by flow cytometry. At the time of blood sampling, patients had not yet received any therapy. The CDR3 is made up of 15 amino acids. CDR1 and CDR2 from the germline V gene are SSHAT and FNYEAQ (reference sequence). TCR beta VDJ and CDR3 profiling used genomic DNA as template. In TCRdb, the reads were re-called with MiXCR into one record per CDR3 protein. This sample has about 240,000 distinct CDR3 sequences, with approximately 45% found just once. The sample holds one count of this clonotype. No antigen is known for it. One end of the junction is discordant with germline, which a read error may explain.

The receptor was isolated from a human donor with aplastic anemia. The V call is TRBV7-7, the J call TRBJ1-1; 7 nucleotides match TRBD1. Sequenced: sorted CD4+, CD8+, or CD8+CD57+ T cells (not recorded which) from PBMCs. The CDR3 DNA is TGTGCTAGCAGCTTAGAGGGCCAGGGGGGTACTGAAGCTTTCTTT. As protein: CASSLEGQGGTEAFF.